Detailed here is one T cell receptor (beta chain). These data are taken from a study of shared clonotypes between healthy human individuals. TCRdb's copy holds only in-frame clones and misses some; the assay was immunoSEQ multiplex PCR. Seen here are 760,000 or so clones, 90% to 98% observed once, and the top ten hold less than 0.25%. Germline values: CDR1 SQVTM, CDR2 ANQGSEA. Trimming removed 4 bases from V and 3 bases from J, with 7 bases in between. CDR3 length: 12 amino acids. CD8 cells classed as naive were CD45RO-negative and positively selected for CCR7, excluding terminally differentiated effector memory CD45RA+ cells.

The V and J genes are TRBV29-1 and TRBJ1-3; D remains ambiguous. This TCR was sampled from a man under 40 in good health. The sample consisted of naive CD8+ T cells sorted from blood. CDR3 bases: TGCAGCGTTGTTGGGATTGGAAACACCATATATTTT. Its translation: CSVVGIGNTIYF.